A selection of T cell receptor beta chains follows, all from one sample in a study of T cell responses to AZD1222 COVID-19 vaccine. Clones were read by immunoSEQ multiplex PCR, and TCRdb kept only the in-frame ones, dropping some. The repertoire holds around 99,000 clones, with just over 90% as singletons. This material consisted of peripheral blood, taken on day 0 of AZD1222 vaccination. The origin of the receptors is an adult in good health. CDR3s include the opening cysteine and the closing phenylalanine or tryptophan. A D gene is named only where the DNA matches it firmly. Only part of the rows carry a size: once, few, many, or a class if the clone is expanded.

clone size	J gene	V gene	D gene	CDR3 DNA	CDR3 protein
-	TRBJ2-5	TRBV7-8	-	TGTGCCAGCAGCTCCCGAGGGTCCAGCAAGGAGACCCAGTACTTC	CASSSRGSSKETQYF
-	TRBJ1-5	TRBV7-8	-	TGTGCCAGCAGCTTAGTGCGGAGCAATCAGCCCCAGCATTTT	CASSLVRSNQPQHF
-	TRBJ2-1	TRBV28	TRBD2	TGTGCCAGCAGCCATCCGGGACTAGCGGGAAATGAGCAGTTCTTC	CASSHPGLAGNEQFF
-	TRBJ1-2	TRBV4-2	-	TGTGCCAGCAGCCAAGAGGGAGGGAGGTACACCTTC	CASSQEGGRYTF
-	TRBJ2-1	TRBV27	TRBD2	TGTGCCAGCAGCCCGGGGGGTTCCTACAATGAGCAGTTCTTC	CASSPGGSYNEQFF
-	TRBJ2-1	TRBV29-1	-	TGCAGCGTTCTCATTAATGAGCAGTTCTTC	CSVLINEQFF
-	TRBJ1-1	TRBV11-2	TRBD1	TGTGCCAGCAGCTCGACCTACCGGGACAGGAACACTGAAGCTTTCTTT	CASSSTYRDRNTEAFF
once	TRBJ1-5	TRBV6-1	TRBD1	TGTGCCAGCAGTGGAGCAGGGGGCGGTCAGCCCCAGCATTTT	CASSGAGGGQPQHF
-	TRBJ1-1	TRBV6-5	-	TGTGCCAGCACTCACGTGCAGGGAAATAATGAAGCTTTCTTT	CASTHVQGNNEAFF
-	TRBJ1-5	TRBV11-1	-	TGTGCCAGCAGCGAGGCTAATCCCCAGCATTTT	CASSEANPQHF
-	TRBJ1-6	TRBV4-1	-	TGCGCCAGCAGCCCCGGACCGGGGGATGATTCACCCCTCCACTTT	CASSPGPGDDSPLHF
-	TRBJ1-3	TRBV3-1/TRBV3-2	-	TGTGCCAGCAGCGAGAATGGAAACACCATATATTTT	CASSENGNTIYF
-	TRBJ2-1	TRBV5-4	-	TGTGCCAGCAACCGCGGGGCCCGGGATGAGCAGTTCTTC	CASNRGARDEQFF
once	TRBJ1-1	TRBV6-5	TRBD1	TGTGCCAGCAGTCCGGACAGGGTAGGGAACACTGAAGCTTTCTTT	CASSPDRVGNTEAFF
-	TRBJ2-3	TRBV19	-	TGTGCCAGTAGCCCAGGGAAGTACTTCACAGATACGCAGTATTTT	CASSPGKYFTDTQYF
once	TRBJ2-3	TRBV4-1	TRBD2	TGCGCCAGCAGCCAACCCCATCTAGCGGGGGGAACAGATACGCAGTATTTT	CASSQPHLAGGTDTQYF
-	TRBJ1-6	TRBV6-5	-	TGTGCCAGCACCGGTGGTACGAATTCACCCCTCCACTTT	CASTGGTNSPLHF
-	TRBJ1-6	TRBV14	TRBD1	TGTGCCAGCAGCCAAAGACAGGGTCGTGAGAGTTCACCCCTCCACTTT	CASSQRQGRESSPLHF
-	TRBJ1-2	TRBV7-6	TRBD1	TGTGCCAGCAGCCCAGGGGGCGCAGGGGGCTCATATGGCTACACCTTC	CASSPGGAGGSYGYTF
-	TRBJ1-1	TRBV7-8	TRBD1	TGTGCCAGCAGCCAGGGGACAGGGAATTATGGCACTGAAGCTTTCTTT	CASSQGTGNYGTEAFF
-	TRBJ2-3	TRBV5-1	TRBD2	TGCGCCAGCAGCTTTGGACTAGCGGGGGGCGTCATCACAGATACGCAGTATTTT	CASSFGLAGGVITDTQYF
-	TRBJ2-7	TRBV5-1	-	TGCGCCAGCAGCTTGGATAGGAGCAACTCCTACGAGCAGTACTTC	CASSLDRSNSYEQYF
-	TRBJ1-6	TRBV9	-	TGTGCCAGCAGCTCACAAAATTCACCCCTCCACTTT	CASSSQNSPLHF
-	TRBJ1-1	TRBV19	-	TGTGCCAGTAGTCAGGGCGGATCGAACACTGAAGCTTTCTTT	CASSQGGSNTEAFF
-	TRBJ2-1	TRBV28	-	TGTGCCAGCAGTTTATTGGGTCCCGAGCAGTTCTTC	CASSLLGPEQFF
-	TRBJ1-5	TRBV7-8	-	TGTGCCAGCAGCCAACTACCAGGGCCGAATAGCAATCAGCCCCAGCATTTT	CASSQLPGPNSNQPQHF
-	TRBJ1-2	TRBV2	-	TGTGCCAGCAGTGATAGAAGGGACTATGGCTACACCTTC	CASSDRRDYGYTF
once	TRBJ1-4	TRBV29-1	-	TGCAGCGTTGAGGGAGGCAATGAAAAACTGTTTTTT	CSVEGGNEKLFF
-	TRBJ2-7	TRBV7-2	TRBD2	TGTGCCAGCAGCTTAGAAGCGGGAGTGGGTTACGAGCAGTACTTC	CASSLEAGVGYEQYF
-	TRBJ1-5	TRBV5-1	-	TGCGCCAGCAGCCTGGACAGCGGCCGGGGGCAGCCCCAGCATTTT	CASSLDSGRGQPQHF
-	TRBJ2-7	TRBV10-1	-	TGCGCCAGCAGTGCAACAGGGTTTAGCGAGCAGTACTTC	CASSATGFSEQYF
-	TRBJ2-7	TRBV19	-	TGTGCCAGTAGTACGGGAGCCAACGAGCAGTACTTC	CASSTGANEQYF
-	TRBJ1-1	TRBV4-1	TRBD1	TGCGCCAGCAGCCAAGATCAAGGAGGGGGCGGGAGCACTGAAGCTTTCTTT	CASSQDQGGGGSTEAFF
-	TRBJ1-5	TRBV29-1	-	TGCAGCGTGGGGGGTTTCAATCAGCCCCAGCATTTT	CSVGGFNQPQHF
-	TRBJ2-7	TRBV11-2	TRBD2	TGTGCCAGCAGCTTAGATCTATCTAGCGGGAGAGTCGGGGAGCAGTACTTC	CASSLDLSSGRVGEQYF
-	TRBJ2-7	TRBV6-7	-	TGTGCCAGCAGTTACCCCCCTCCCTTCGCCGAGCAGTACTTC	CASSYPPPFAEQYF
-	TRBJ1-3	TRBV19	-	TGTGCCAGTACCACCTCTGGAAACACCATATATTTT	CASTTSGNTIYF
-	TRBJ2-2	TRBV10-3	-	TGTGCCATCGGGCGGAACACCGGGGAGCTGTTTTTT	CAIGRNTGELFF
once	TRBJ2-7	TRBV4-1	-	TGCGCCAGCAGCCAACCGCGCAAAGGAGATTCCTACGAGCAGTACTTC	CASSQPRKGDSYEQYF
once	TRBJ1-6	TRBV19	-	TGTGCCAGTAGTATAGTAGTCGGACAAAGGACTCCACCCCTCCACTTT	CASSIVVGQRTPPLHF
-	TRBJ2-2	TRBV4-1	-	TGCGCCAGCAGCCAAGGCCTGACTCAGAACACCGGGGAGCTGTTTTTT	CASSQGLTQNTGELFF
-	TRBJ1-5	TRBV2	-	TGTGCCAGCAGTGAGTGGGGAGAGCAGCCCCAGCATTTT	CASSEWGEQPQHF
-	TRBJ1-1	TRBV20-1	-	TGCAGTGCTCGCCCGGGGCAAGAAGCTTTCTTT	CSARPGQEAFF
-	TRBJ1-1	TRBV30	TRBD1	TGTGCCTGGAGTTACGGGACAGGGGCCACTGAAGCTTTCTTT	CAWSYGTGATEAFF
once	TRBJ1-1	TRBV28	TRBD1	TGTGCCAGCAGCACCGGGACAGGGGTTACTGAAGCTTTCTTT	CASSTGTGVTEAFF
once	TRBJ1-6	TRBV9	-	TGTGCCAGCAGCAAACAGGGTGCTAACTATAATTCACCCCTCCACTTT	CASSKQGANYNSPLHF
-	TRBJ1-1	TRBV28	TRBD1	TGTGCCAACAAACCACAGGGGGAGATGACTGAAGCTTTCTTT	CANKPQGEMTEAFF